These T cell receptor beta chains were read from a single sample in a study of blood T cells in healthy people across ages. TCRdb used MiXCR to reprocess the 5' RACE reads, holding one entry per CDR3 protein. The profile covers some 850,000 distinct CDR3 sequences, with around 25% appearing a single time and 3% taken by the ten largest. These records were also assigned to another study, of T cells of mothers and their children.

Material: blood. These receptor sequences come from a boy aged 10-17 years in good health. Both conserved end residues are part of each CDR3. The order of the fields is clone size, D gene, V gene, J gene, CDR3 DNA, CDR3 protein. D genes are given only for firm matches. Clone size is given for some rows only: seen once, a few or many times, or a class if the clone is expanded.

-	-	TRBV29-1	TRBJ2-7	TGCAGCGTTGAGGTTGGTGGGTCCTCCTACGAGCAGTACTTC	CSVEVGGSSYEQYF
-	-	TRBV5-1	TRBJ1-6	TGCGCCAGCAGCTTGGAAGGAGGGGCCGCCTATAATTCACCCCTCCACTTT	CASSLEGGAAYNSPLHF
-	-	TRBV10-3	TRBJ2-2	TGTGCCATCAGTGATGAGGAGATCGGGGAGCTGTTTTTT	CAISDEEIGELFF
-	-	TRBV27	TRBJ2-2	TGTGCCAGCGCCCACCCCACCTCCGGGACATATACCACCGGGGAGCTGTTTTTT	CASAHPTSGTYTTGELFF
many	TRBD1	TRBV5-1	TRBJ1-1	TGCGCCAGCAGCCCGGACAGGGGAGTATCTGAAGCTTTCTTT	CASSPDRGVSEAFF
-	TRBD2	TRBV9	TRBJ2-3	TGTGCCAGCAGCGCGGGACTAGCGGGAGGTGGAGATACGCAGTATTTT	CASSAGLAGGGDTQYF
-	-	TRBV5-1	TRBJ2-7	TGCGCCAGCAGCTTGACGGCCGGCAGCTCCTACGAGCAGTACTTC	CASSLTAGSSYEQYF
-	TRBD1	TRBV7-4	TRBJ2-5	TGTGCCAGCAGCTTTGCGGGACAGGGAGCTTTC	CASSFAGQGAF
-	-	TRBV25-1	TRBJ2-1	TGTGCCAGCAGTGAGGGGATAGATCCGTTGTCCTACAATGAGCAGTTCTTC	CASSEGIDPLSYNEQFF
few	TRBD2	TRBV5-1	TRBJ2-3	TGCGCCAGCAGCACGGACGGGAGCGGGGGGGCGGCAGATACGCAGTATTTT	CASSTDGSGGAADTQYF